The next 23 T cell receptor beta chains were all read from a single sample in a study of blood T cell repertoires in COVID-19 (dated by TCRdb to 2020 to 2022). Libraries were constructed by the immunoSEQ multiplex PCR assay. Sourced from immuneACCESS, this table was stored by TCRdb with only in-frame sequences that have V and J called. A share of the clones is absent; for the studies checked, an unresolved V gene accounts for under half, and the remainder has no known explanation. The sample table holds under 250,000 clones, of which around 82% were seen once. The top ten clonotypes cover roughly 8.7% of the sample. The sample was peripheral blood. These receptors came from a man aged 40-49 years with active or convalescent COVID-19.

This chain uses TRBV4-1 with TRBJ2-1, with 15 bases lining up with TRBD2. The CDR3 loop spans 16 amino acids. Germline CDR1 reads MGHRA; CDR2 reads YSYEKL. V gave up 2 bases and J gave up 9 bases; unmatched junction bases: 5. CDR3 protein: CASSQMGLAGGTEQFF. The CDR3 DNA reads TGCGCCAGCAGCCAAATGGGACTAGCGGGAGGCACTGAGCAGTTCTTC.

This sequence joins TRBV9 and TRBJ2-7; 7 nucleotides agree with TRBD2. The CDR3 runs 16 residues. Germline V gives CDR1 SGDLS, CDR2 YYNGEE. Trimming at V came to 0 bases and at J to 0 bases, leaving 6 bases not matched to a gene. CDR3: CASSVGPAGPSYEQYF. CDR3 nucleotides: TGTGCCAGCAGCGTAGGCCCAGCGGGGCCCTCCTACGAGCAGTACTTC.

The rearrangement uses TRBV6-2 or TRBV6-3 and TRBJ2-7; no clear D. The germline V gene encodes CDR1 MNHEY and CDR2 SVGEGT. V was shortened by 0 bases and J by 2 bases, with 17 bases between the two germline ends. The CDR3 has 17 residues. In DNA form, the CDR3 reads TGTGCCAGCAGTTACTCGAATTTTCGAACGAGCCCCTACGAGCAGTACTTC. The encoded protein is CASSYSNFRTSPYEQYF.

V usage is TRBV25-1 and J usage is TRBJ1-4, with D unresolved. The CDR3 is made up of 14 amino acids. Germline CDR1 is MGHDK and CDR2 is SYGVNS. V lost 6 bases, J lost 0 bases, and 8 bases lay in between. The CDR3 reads CASSLPSTNEKLFF. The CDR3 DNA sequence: TGTGCCAGCAGCCTACCTTCAACTAATGAAAAACTGTTTTTT.

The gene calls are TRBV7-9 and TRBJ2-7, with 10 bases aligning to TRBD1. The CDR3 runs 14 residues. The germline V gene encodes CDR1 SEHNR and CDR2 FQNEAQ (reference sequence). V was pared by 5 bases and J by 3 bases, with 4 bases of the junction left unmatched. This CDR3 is CASSRWTGGYEQYF. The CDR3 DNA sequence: TGTGCCAGCAGCCGCTGGACAGGGGGCTACGAGCAGTACTTC.

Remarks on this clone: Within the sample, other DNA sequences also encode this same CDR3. CDR3 residues: CASSYRENTEAFF. As DNA, the CDR3 is TGTGCCAGCTCATACAGGGAGAACACTGAAGCTTTCTTT. The genes are TRBV27 and TRBJ1-1, with D tentatively TRBD1 (6 bases). CDR1 and CDR2 (germline): MNHEY, SMNVEV (reference sequence). Trimming removed 8 bases at V and 1 base at J, with 11 bases between. CDR3 length: 13 amino acids.

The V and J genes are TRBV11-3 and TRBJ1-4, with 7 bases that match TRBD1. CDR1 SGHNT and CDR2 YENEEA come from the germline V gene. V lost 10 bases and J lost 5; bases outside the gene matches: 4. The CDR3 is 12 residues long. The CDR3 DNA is TGTGCCAATCAGGGGGTCAATGAAAAACTGTTTTTT. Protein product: CANQGVNEKLFF.

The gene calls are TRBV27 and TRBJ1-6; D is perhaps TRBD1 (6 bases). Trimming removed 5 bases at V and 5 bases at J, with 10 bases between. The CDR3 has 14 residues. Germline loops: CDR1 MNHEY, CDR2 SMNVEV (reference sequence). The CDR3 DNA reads TGTGCCAGCAGTACAGGGTACCATAATTCACCCCTCCACTTT. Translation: CASSTGYHNSPLHF.

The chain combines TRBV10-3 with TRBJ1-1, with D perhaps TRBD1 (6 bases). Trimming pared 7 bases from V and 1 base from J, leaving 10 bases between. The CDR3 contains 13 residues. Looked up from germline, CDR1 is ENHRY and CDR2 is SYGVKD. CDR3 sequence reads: CAITRQENTEAFF. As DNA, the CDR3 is TGTGCCATCACCCGACAGGAGAACACTGAAGCTTTCTTT.

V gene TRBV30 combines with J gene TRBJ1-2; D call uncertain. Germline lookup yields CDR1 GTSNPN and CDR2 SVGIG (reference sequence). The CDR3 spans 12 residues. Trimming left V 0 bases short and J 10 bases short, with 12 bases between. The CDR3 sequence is CAWSVGGRNYTF. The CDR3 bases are TGTGCCTGGAGTGTAGGCGGGAGGAACTACACCTTC. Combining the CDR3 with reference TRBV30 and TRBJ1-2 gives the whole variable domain SQTIHQWPATLVQPVGSPLSLECTVEGTSNPNLYWYRQAAGRGLQLLFYSVGIGQISSEVPQNLSASRPQDRQFILSSKKLLLSDSGFYLCAWSVGGRNYTFGSGTRLTVV.

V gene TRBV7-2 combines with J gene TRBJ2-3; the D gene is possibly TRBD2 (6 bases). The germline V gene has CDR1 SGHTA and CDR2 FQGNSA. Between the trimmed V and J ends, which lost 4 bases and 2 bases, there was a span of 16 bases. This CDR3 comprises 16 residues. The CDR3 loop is CASSWVGAGNTDTQYF. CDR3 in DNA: TGTGCCAGCAGCTGGGTAGGGGCGGGGAACACAGATACGCAGTATTTT.

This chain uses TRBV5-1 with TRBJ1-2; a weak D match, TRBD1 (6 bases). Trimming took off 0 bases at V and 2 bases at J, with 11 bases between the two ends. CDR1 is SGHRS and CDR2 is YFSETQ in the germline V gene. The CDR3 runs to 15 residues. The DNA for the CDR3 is TGCGCCAGCAGCTTGGGTAGGGGGAGCAACTATGGCTACACCTTC. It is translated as CASSLGRGSNYGYTF.

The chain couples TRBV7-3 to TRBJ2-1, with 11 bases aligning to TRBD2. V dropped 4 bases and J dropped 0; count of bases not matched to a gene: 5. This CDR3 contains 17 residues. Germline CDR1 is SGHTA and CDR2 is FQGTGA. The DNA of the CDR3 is TGTGCCAGCAGCTCGTGGCTAGCGGGGGGCTCCTACAATGAGCAGTTCTTC. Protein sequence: CASSSWLAGGSYNEQFF.

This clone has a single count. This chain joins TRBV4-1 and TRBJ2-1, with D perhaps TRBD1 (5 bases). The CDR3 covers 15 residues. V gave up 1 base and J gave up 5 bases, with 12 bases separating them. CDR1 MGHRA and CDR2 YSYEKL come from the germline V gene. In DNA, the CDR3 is TGCGCCAGCAGCCAAGTATCAGGGTTAAACAATGAGCAGTTCTTC. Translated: CASSQVSGLNNEQFF.

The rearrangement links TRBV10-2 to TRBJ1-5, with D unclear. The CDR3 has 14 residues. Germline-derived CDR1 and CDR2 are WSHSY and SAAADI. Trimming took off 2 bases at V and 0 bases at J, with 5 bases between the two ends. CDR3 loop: CASSEHSSNQPQHF. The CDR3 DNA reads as TGCGCCAGCAGTGAGCACAGTAGCAATCAGCCCCAGCATTTT.

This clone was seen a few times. The CDR3 DNA sequence: TGTGCCAGCAGTCCCCAGGGCGCAACTAATGAAAAACTGTTTTTT. It encodes CASSPQGATNEKLFF. The V gene is TRBV28, the J gene TRBJ1-4; the D gene is possibly TRBD1 (5 bases). This CDR3 is built from 15 residues. Germline assignment: CDR1 MDHEN and CDR2 SYDVKM. The V end was cut by 5 bases, the J end by 0 bases, with 10 bases between.

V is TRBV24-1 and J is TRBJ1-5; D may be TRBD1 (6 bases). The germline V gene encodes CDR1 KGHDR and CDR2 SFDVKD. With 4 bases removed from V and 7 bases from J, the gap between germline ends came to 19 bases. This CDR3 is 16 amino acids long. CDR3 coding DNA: TGTGCCACCAGTGACGCCGGGGGGGCAAAGTGGCAGCCCCAGCATTTT. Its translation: CATSDAGGAKWQPQHF.

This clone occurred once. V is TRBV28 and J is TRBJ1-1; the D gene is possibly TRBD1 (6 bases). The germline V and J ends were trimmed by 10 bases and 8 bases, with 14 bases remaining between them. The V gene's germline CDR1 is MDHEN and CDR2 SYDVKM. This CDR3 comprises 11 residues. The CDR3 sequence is CATQTGSEAFF. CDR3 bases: TGTGCCACCCAAACAGGGTCCGAAGCTTTCTTT.

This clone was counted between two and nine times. As DNA, the CDR3 is TGTGCCTGGAGTGTACAGGAAAATCAGCCCCAGCATTTT. It translates to CAWSVQENQPQHF. V is TRBV30 and J is TRBJ1-5; a possible D gene is TRBD1 (5 bases). CDR1 is GTSNPN and CDR2 is SVGIG in the germline V gene (reference sequence). The CDR3 is 13 amino acids. V was trimmed by 0 bases and J by 4 bases, leaving 7 bases between them.

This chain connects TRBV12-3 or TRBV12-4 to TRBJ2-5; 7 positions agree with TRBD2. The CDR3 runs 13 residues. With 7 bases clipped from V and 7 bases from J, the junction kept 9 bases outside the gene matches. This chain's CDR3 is CASTGGERGTQYF. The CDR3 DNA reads TGTGCCAGCACGGGGGGAGAACGGGGGACCCAGTACTTC.

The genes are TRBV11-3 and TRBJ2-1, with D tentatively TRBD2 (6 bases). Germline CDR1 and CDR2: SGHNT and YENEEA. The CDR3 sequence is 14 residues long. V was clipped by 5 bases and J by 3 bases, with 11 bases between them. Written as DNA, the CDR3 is TGTGCCAGCAGCCCGGGGGACCACTACAATGAGCAGTTCTTC. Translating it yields CASSPGDHYNEQFF.

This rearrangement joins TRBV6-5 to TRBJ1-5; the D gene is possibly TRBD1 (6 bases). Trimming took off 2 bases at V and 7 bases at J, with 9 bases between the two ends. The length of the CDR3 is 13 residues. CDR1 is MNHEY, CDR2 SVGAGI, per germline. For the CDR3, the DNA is TGTGCCAGCAGTTACGGGGACAACCAGCCCCAGCATTTT. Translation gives CASSYGDNQPQHF.

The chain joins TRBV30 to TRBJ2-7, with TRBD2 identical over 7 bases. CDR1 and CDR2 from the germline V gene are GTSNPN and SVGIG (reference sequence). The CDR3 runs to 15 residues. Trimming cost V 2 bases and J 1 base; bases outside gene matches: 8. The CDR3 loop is CAWSRGSRFSYEQYF. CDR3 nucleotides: TGTGCCTGGAGTCGCGGGAGCCGATTTTCCTACGAGCAGTACTTC.